This T cell receptor (beta chain) originates from a study of T cells in Graves' hyperthyroidism and ophthalmopathy. Study-wide points: By a 13 V-J model, ophthalmopathy was set apart from stable hyperthyroidism.

Hyperthyroidism, newly diagnosed and lasting under 2 months, affected patients aged 18 to 65. Clinical symptoms, serum thyroxine and TRAb, thyroid ultrasound and orbital computed tomography together formed the diagnostic basis. From germline, CDR1 is MNHNS and CDR2 SASEGT. The CDR3 has 16 amino acids. Deletions cut 3 bases from V and 1 base from J, with 16 bases between. Many counts were recorded for this clonotype. Antigen unknown. Amplification yielded TCR beta CDR3 regions, with RNA transcripts as the source. When the TCR CDR3 underwent first-round RT-PCR, the HTBI primer set was used. TCRdb processed the multiplex PCR reads anew with MiXCR; each CDR3 protein has one entry. The repertoire holds some 460,000 distinct CDR3 sequences, approximately 14% seen once, with around 7.3% in the top ten.

This sequence joins TRBV6-1 and TRBJ2-7; tentative D call: TRBD1 (7 bases). Material for sequencing was blood. The receptor was derived from a woman under 30 with Graves' hyperthyroidism. The CDR3, as DNA: TGTGCCAGCAGTGACGGCGTCAGGGGGGAATCCTACGAGCAGTACTTC. Its translation: CASSDGVRGESYEQYF.